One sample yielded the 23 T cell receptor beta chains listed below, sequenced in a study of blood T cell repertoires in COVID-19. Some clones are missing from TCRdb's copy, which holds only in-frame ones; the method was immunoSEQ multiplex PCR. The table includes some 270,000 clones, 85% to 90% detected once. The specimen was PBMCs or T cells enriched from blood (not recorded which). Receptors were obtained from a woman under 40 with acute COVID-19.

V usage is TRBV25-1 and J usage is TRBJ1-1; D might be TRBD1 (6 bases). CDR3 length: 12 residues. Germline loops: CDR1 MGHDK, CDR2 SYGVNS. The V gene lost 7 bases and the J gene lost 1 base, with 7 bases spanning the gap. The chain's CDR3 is CASIQGNTEAFF. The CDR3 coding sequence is TGTGCCAGCATACAGGGGAACACTGAAGCTTTCTTT.

CDR3 sequence: CAAGRYSYEQYF. CDR3 in DNA: TGTGCCGCGGGGCGGTACTCCTACGAGCAGTACTTC. The chain uses TRBV28 and TRBJ2-7, with D perhaps matching TRBD2 (6 bases). This CDR3 is built from 12 residues. Germline CDR1 reads MDHEN; CDR2 reads SYDVKM. V was pared by 11 bases and J by 0 bases, with 11 bases between. Full variable domain (missing parts from reference TRBV28 and TRBJ2-7): DVKVTQSSRYLVKRTGEKVFLECVQDMDHENMFWYRQDPGLGLRLIYFSYDVKMKEKGDIPEGYSVSREKKERFSLILESASTNQTSMYLCAAGRYSYEQYFGPGTRLTVT.

CDR3 sequence reads: CASSLGAYNTEAFF. In DNA form, the CDR3 reads TGTGCCAGCAGCTTGGGAGCCTATAACACTGAAGCTTTCTTT. J is TRBJ1-1 and V is TRBV5-4; D is unresolved. The CDR3 contains 14 residues. Per germline, CDR1 SGHNT and CDR2 YYREEE (reference sequence). V lost 0 bases, J lost 2 bases, and 8 bases lay in between.

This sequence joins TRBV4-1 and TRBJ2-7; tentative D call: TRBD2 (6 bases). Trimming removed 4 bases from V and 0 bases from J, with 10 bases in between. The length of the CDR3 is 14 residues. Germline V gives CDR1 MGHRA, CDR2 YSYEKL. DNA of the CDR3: TGCGCCAGCAGCCTTAGTAGCGGCTCCTACGAGCAGTACTTC. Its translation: CASSLSSGSYEQYF.

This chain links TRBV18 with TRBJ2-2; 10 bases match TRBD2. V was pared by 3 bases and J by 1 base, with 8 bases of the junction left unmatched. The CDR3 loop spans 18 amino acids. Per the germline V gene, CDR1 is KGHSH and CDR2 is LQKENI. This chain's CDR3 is CASSPRLAGVENTGELFF. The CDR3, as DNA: TGTGCCAGCTCACCTAGGCTAGCGGGAGTTGAGAACACCGGGGAGCTGTTTTTT.

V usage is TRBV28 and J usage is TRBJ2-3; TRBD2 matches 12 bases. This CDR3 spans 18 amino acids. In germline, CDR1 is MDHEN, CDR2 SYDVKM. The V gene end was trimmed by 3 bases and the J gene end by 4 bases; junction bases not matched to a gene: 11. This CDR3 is CASSLFRASGRGADTQYF. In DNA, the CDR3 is TGTGCCAGCAGTTTGTTCCGGGCTAGCGGGAGGGGGGCAGATACGCAGTATTTT. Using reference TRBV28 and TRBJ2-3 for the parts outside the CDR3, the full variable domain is DVKVTQSSRYLVKRTGEKVFLECVQDMDHENMFWYRQDPGLGLRLIYFSYDVKMKEKGDIPEGYSVSREKKERFSLILESASTNQTSMYLCASSLFRASGRGADTQYFGPGTRLTVL.

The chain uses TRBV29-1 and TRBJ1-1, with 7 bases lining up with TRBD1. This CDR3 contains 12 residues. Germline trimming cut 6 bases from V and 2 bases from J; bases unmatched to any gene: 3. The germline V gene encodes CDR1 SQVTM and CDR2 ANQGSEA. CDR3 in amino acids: CSVGTANTEAFF. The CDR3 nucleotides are TGCAGCGTAGGGACAGCAAACACTGAAGCTTTCTTT.

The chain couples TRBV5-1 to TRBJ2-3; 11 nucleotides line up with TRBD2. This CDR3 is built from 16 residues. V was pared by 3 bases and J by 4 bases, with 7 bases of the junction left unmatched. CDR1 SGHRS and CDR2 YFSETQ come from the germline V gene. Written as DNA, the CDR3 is TGCGCCAGCAGCTGGGGACTAGCGGAAATCTCAGATACGCAGTATTTT. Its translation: CASSWGLAEISDTQYF.

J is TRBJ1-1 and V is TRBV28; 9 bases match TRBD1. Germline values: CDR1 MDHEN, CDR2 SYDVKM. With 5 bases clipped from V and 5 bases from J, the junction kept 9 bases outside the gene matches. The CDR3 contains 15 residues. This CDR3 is CASSNRGHPGTEAFF. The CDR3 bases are TGTGCCAGCAGTAACAGGGGGCACCCAGGGACTGAAGCTTTCTTT.

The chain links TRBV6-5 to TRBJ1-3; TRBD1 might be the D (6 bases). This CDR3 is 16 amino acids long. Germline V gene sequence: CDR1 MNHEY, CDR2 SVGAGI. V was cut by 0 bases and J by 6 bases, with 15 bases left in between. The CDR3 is CASSYSSQGIKNTIYF. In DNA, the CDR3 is TGTGCCAGCAGTTACTCAAGTCAGGGGATAAAAAACACCATATATTTT.

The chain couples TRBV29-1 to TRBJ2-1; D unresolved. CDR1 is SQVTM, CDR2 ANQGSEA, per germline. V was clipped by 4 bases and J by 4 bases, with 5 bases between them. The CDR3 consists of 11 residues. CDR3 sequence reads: CSVGLYNEQFF. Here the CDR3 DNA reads TGCAGCGTTGGACTGTACAATGAGCAGTTCTTC.

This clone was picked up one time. CDR3 coding DNA: TGTGCCAGCAGCCAAGACAGTGGAAACACCATATATTTT. Translated, it gives CASSQDSGNTIYF. This chain connects TRBV3-1 (or the pseudogene TRBV3-2) to TRBJ1-3; unclear D gene. Germline CDR1 reads LGHDT; CDR2 reads YNNKEL (reference sequence). This CDR3 has 13 amino acids. The V and J ends lost 0 bases and 3 bases respectively, with 3 bases between them.

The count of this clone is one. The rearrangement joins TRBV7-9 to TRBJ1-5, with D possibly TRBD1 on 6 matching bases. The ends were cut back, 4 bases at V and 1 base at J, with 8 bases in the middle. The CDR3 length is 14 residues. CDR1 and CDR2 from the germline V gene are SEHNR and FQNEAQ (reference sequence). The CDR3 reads CASSSRGSNQPQHF. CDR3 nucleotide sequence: TGTGCCAGCAGCTCAAGGGGGAGCAATCAGCCCCAGCATTTT.

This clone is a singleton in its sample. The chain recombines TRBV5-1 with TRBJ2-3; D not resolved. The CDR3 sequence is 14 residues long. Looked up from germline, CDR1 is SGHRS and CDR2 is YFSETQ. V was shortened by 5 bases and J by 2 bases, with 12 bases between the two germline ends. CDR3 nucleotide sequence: TGCGCCAGCAGTCACAGTGCTGTCACAGATACGCAGTATTTT. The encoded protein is CASSHSAVTDTQYF.

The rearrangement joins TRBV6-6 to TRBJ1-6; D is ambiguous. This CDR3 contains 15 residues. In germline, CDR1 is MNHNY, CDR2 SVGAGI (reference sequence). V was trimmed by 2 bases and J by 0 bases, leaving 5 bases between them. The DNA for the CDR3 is TGTGCCAGCAGTTACGTGAGCTCCTATAATTCACCCCTCCACTTT. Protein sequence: CASSYVSSYNSPLHF.

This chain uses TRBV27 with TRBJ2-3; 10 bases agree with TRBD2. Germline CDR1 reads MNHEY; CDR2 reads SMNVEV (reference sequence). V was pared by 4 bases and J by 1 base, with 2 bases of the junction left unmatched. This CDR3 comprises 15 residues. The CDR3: CASSSGTSGTDTQYF. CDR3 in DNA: TGTGCCAGCAGTTCCGGGACTAGCGGCACAGATACGCAGTATTTT.

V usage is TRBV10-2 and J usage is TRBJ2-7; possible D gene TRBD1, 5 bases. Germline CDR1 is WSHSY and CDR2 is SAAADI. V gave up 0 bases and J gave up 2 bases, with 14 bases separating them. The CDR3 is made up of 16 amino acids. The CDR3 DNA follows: TGCGCCAGCAGTGAGTCCTACTCGGAAGGGGCCTACGAGCAGTACTTC. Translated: CASSESYSEGAYEQYF.

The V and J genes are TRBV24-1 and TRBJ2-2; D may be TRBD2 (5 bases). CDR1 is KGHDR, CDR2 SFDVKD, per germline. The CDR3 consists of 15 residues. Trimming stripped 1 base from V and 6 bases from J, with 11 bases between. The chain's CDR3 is CATSDLRSSPGELFF. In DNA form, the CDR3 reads TGTGCCACCAGTGATTTAAGGTCTAGCCCCGGGGAGCTGTTTTTT.

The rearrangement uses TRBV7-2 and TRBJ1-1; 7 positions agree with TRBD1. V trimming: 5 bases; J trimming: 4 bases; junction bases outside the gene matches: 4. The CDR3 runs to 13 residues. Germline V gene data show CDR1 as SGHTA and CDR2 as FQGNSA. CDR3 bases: TGTGCCAGCAGCACCCGACAGGGCACTGAAGCTTTCTTT. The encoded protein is CASSTRQGTEAFF.

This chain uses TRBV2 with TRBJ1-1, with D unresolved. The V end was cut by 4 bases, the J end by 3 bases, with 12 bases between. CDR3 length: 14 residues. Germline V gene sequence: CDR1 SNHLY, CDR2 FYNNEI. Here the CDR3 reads CASSAEVSDTEAFF. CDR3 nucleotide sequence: TGTGCCAGCAGTGCCGAGGTTTCGGACACTGAAGCTTTCTTT.

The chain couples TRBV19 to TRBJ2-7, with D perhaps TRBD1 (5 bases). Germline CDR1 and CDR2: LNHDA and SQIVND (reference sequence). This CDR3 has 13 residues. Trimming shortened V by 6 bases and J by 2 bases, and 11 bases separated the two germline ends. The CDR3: CASRQGHAYEQYF. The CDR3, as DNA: TGTGCCAGTAGGCAGGGTCACGCCTACGAGCAGTACTTC.

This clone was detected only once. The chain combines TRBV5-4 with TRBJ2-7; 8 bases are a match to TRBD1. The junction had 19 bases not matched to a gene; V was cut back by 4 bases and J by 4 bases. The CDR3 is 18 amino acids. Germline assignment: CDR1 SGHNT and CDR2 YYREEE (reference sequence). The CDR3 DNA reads TGTGCCAGCAGCGACGGACCTCCTGAACGGGACAGGATATACGAGCAGTACTTC. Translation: CASSDGPPERDRIYEQYF.

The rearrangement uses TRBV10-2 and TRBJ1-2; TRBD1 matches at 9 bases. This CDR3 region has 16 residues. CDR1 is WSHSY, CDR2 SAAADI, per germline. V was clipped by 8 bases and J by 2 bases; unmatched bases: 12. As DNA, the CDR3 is TGCGCCAGCTCTAGGGACAGGGATGGGGTGAACTATGGCTACACCTTC. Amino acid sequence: CASSRDRDGVNYGYTF.